This TCR beta chain was sequenced for a study of T cell clonality in common variable immunodeficiency. The data were produced by immunoSEQ multiplex PCR, yet TCRdb's version contains in-frame clones alone and is incomplete. Altogether 40,000 to 55,000 clones were found in the sample, and no singletons occur. This clone was observed many times. Its target is unknown. The observed sequence ends 3 residues before the CDR3 terminus, with the missing tail filled in from the germline J gene. Study results and caveats: Fewer deletions and N-nucleotide insertions were reportedly seen in common variable immunodeficiency TCR beta sequences.

Germline lookup yields CDR1 DFQATT and CDR2 SNEGSKA (reference sequence). This CDR3 has 16 amino acids. The germline V and J ends were trimmed by 6 bases and 0 bases, with 20 bases remaining between them. Sequencing used peripheral blood mononuclear cells. V gene TRBV20-1 combines with J gene TRBJ1-1; possible D gene TRBD1, 6 bases. This receptor was taken from a person aged 18 to 70 in good health. CDR3 residues: CSAYHPTGSVNTEAFF. The sequenced part of the CDR3 DNA is TGCAGTGCCTACCACCCGACAGGTTCGGTGAACACTGAA.